This TCR beta chain was observed in a study of blood T cell repertoires in COVID-19. Study-wide background: Sources were T cells, B-cell-depleted T cells, or PBMCs; the material itself was cDNA or gDNA.

Data came from immunoSEQ multiplex PCR; TCRdb stores just in-frame clones and leaves some out. The table has over 350,000 clones, around 87% seen once. Clinical histories supplied by participants themselves formed the basis of cohort assignment. Before being deemed recovered, Cohort 3 donors had two negative PCRs, clearance, or symptom resolution. The sample taken for sequencing was PBMCs or T cells enriched from blood (not recorded which). The sequence derives from a woman in her forties or fifties who had recovered from COVID-19.

The CDR3 loop is CASRGIQTGPEAFF. The CDR3 DNA is TGCGCCAGCAGGGGGATCCAAACAGGGCCTGAAGCTTTCTTT. The chain couples TRBV5-1 to TRBJ1-1; a possible D gene is TRBD1 (6 bases). Germline CDR1 SGHRS, CDR2 YFSETQ. V was trimmed by 5 bases and J by 6 bases, leaving 17 bases between them. CDR3 length: 14 amino acids.